Presented here are 4 T cell receptor beta chains from one specimen sequenced in a study of T cells in Graves' hyperthyroidism and ophthalmopathy. Amplification yielded TCR beta CDR3 regions, with RNA transcripts as the source. The HTBI primer set was used in a first-round RT-PCR of the TCR CDR3. Via MiXCR, TCRdb re-called the multiplex PCR reads, giving one row per CDR3 protein. The sample has a few hundred thousand distinct CDR3 sequences; about 14% are singletons. Sequencing was carried out using blood. The source is a woman between 40 and 50 years old with Graves' hyperthyroidism.

This clonotype was seen a handful of times. The genes are TRBV20-1 and TRBJ1-6; TRBD1 might be the D (5 bases). The CDR3 spans 13 residues. Deletions cut 6 bases from V and 9 bases from J, with 15 bases between. CDR1 and CDR2 from the germline V gene are DFQATT and SNEGSKA (reference sequence). DNA for the CDR3: TGCAGTGCCGGATTACAGGTCCCTTCACCCCTCCACTTT. Amino acid sequence: CSAGLQVPSPLHF.

The CDR3 DNA sequence: TGTGCCAGCAGTGCCCGTAGAGGGGCCTACAATGAGCAGTTCTTC. As protein: CASSARRGAYNEQFF. V and J are TRBV6-1 and TRBJ2-1; the D call may be TRBD1 or TRBD2 (5 bases each). The CDR3 spans 15 residues. V lost 4 bases and J 2 bases, leaving 12 bases between the germline ends. Germline CDR1 reads MNHNS; CDR2 reads SASEGT.

V usage is TRBV4-1 and J usage is TRBJ2-7; the match to TRBD1 covers 8 bases. This CDR3 spans 16 amino acids. J lost 4 bases, V lost 0 bases, and 8 bases had no gene match. The V gene's germline CDR1 is MGHRA and CDR2 YSYEKL. The CDR3 coding sequence is TGCGCCAGCAGCCAAGAAGGGGGACAGGCAACGTACGAGCAGTACTTC. Its translation: CASSQEGGQATYEQYF.

The rearrangement uses TRBV11-2 and TRBJ1-5, with TRBD1 as a possible D gene (5 bases). CDR1 and CDR2 from the germline V gene are SGHAT and FQNNGV. The ends were cut back, 3 bases at V and 5 bases at J, with 14 bases in the middle. The CDR3 covers 15 residues. This CDR3 is CASSFGGGLDQPQHF. CDR3 DNA: TGTGCCAGCAGCTTTGGGGGGGGATTAGATCAGCCCCAGCATTTT.